This TCR beta chain was recovered during a study of T cells in Graves' hyperthyroidism and ophthalmopathy. Study context: Before treatment of any kind, peripheral blood was taken at initial diagnosis.

RNA transcripts provided the source from which TCR beta CDR3 regions were amplified. The study used the HTBI primer set for a first-round RT-PCR of the TCR CDR3. Using its own MiXCR run on the multiplex PCR reads, TCRdb lists one record per CDR3 protein. The table has about 520,000 distinct CDR3 sequences, around a quarter seen once. The study included ophthalmopathy patients with Clinical Activity Score at least 3, NOSPECS grade at least 4 and duration under 3 months. Diagnoses rested on clinical symptoms, serum thyroxine and TRAb, thyroid ultrasound and orbital computed tomography. Germline V CDR1 and CDR2: LNHDA, SQIVND (reference sequence). The germline V and J ends were trimmed by 6 bases and 7 bases, with 21 bases remaining between them. The CDR3 is 15 residues long.

The chain couples TRBV19 to TRBJ1-1; D is possibly TRBD1 (6 bases). This clonotype was sampled from a woman aged 30 to 39 with Graves' ophthalmopathy. The sequenced material came from blood. CDR3 sequence: CASRQGSKSVIEAFF. CDR3 sequence (DNA): TGTGCCAGTAGACAGGGTTCGAAATCAGTGATTGAAGCTTTCTTT. Full variable domain (rest looked up from reference TRBV19 and TRBJ1-1): DGGITQSPKYLFRKEGQNVTLSCEQNLNHDAMYWYRQDPGQGLRLIYYSQIVNDFQKGDIAEGYSVSREKKESFPLTVTSAQKNPTAFYLCASRQGSKSVIEAFFGQGTRLTVV.